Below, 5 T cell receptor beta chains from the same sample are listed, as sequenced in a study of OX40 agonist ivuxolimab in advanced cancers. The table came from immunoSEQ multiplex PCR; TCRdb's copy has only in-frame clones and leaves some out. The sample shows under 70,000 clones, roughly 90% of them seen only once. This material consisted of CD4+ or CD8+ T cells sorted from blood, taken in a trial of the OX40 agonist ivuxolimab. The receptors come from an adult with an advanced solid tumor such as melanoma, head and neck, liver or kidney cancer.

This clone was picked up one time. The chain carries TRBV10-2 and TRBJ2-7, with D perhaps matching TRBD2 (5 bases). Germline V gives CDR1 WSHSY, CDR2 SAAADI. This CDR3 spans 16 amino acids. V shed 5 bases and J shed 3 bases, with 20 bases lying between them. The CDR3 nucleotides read TGCGCCAGCAGTCTCCCTATGAGGGCGAAAGACTACGAGCAGTACTTC. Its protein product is CASSLPMRAKDYEQYF.

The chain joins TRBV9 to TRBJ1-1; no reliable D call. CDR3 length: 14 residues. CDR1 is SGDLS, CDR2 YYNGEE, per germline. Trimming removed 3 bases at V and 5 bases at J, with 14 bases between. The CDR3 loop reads CASSAALGWTEAFF. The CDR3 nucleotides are TGTGCCAGCAGCGCAGCCCTGGGTTGGACTGAAGCTTTCTTT.

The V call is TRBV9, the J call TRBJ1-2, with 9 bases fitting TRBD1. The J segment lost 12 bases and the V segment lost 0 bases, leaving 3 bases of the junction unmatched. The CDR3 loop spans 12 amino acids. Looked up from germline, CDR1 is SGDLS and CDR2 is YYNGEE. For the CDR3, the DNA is TGTGCCAGCAGCGTAGCGGGGACAGGGCACACCTTC. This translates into CASSVAGTGHTF.

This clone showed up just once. The CDR3 region has the DNA TGCAGCGTCTCCGACAAGTTCGCCTACGAGCAGTACTTC. This codes for CSVSDKFAYEQYF. The chain uses TRBV29-1 and TRBJ2-7; D unclear. Trimming took 6 bases from V and 2 from J, leaving 14 bases between them. Per germline, CDR1 SQVTM and CDR2 ANQGSEA. This CDR3 has 13 amino acids.

The CDR3 region has the DNA TGTGCCAGCACCGAGGCATTTGGGGTTGGAGAAAAACTGTTTTTT. It is translated as CASTEAFGVGEKLFF. This sequence joins TRBV6-5 and TRBJ1-4; D unresolved. Germline V gene lookup returns CDR1 MNHEY and CDR2 SVGAGI. This CDR3 has 15 amino acids. The V gene lost 7 bases and the J gene lost 8 bases, with 20 bases spanning the gap.